This is a list of T cell receptor beta chains from one sample in a study of shared clonotypes between healthy human individuals. Only in-frame clones appear in the TCRdb table, and some are missing; sequencing was by immunoSEQ multiplex PCR. The top ten clones hold around 13% of a sample with about 460,000 clones, roughly three quarters of them seen once. Sequences were obtained from PBMCs. These receptors all stem from a middle-aged woman in good health. Some clones in this sample may be carry-over from other donors' samples. Each CDR3 is given with its conserved first and last residue. D genes are given only for firm matches. Expanded clones are given a class, and other clones once, few, many or no size at all.

d_call	clone_size	v_call	j_call	cdr3_aa	cdr3_nt
NA	NA	TRBV10-2	TRBJ1-1	CASSEWQTMNTEAFF	TGCGCCAGCAGTGAGTGGCAGACCATGAACACTGAAGCTTTCTTT
NA	NA	TRBV29-1	TRBJ2-2	CSVGWGSTGELFF	TGCAGCGTTGGTTGGGGTAGCACCGGGGAGCTGTTTTTT
TRBD1	NA	TRBV6-5	TRBJ1-4	CASSYSDSGGEKLFF	TGTGCCAGCAGTTACTCGGATTCAGGGGGGGAAAAACTGTTTTTT
TRBD1	NA	TRBV19	TRBJ1-1	CASSQPGQGNTEAFF	TGTGCCAGTAGTCAGCCGGGACAGGGGAACACTGAAGCTTTCTTT
NA	NA	TRBV27	TRBJ2-2	CASSPGLNTGELFF	TGTGCCAGCAGTCCAGGGTTGAACACCGGGGAGCTGTTTTTT
TRBD2	few	TRBV5-1	TRBJ2-1	CASGPSGSHNEQFF	TGCGCCAGCGGACCTAGCGGGAGTCACAATGAGCAGTTCTTC
TRBD1	NA	TRBV5-1	TRBJ2-2	CASSIGTGDGGELFF	TGCGCCAGCAGCATAGGGACAGGGGATGGCGGGGAGCTGTTTTTT
NA	NA	TRBV28	TRBJ1-1	CARGTEAFF	TGTGCAAGGGGGACTGAAGCTTTCTTT
TRBD2	NA	TRBV10-1	TRBJ2-5	CASSEGLAGGGETQYF	TGCGCCAGCAGTGAGGGACTAGCGGGAGGGGGAGAGACCCAGTACTTC
NA	NA	TRBV5-1	TRBJ2-7	CASSLVTAGSYEQYF	TGCGCCAGCAGCTTGGTCACTGCAGGGAGCTACGAGCAGTACTTC
NA	few	TRBV2	TRBJ2-1	CASSEATKGVEQFF	TGTGCCAGCAGTGAAGCGACGAAGGGGGTTGAGCAGTTCTTC
NA	NA	TRBV27	TRBJ2-1	CASSFGGSRYNEQFF	TGTGCCAGCAGTTTTGGGGGGTCCAGATACAATGAGCAGTTCTTC
NA	NA	TRBV30	TRBJ2-6	CAWRGGSGANVLTF	TGTGCCTGGAGGGGGGGCTCTGGGGCCAACGTCCTGACTTTC
NA	NA	TRBV19	TRBJ1-1	CATTPLRSAQRGTEAFF	TGTGCCACCACCCCCCTACGGTCGGCTCAAAGGGGCACTGAAGCTTTCTTT
TRBD1	NA	TRBV30	TRBJ1-3	CAWLQGGTGNTIYF	TGTGCCTGGCTCCAGGGGGGAACTGGAAACACCATATATTTT
TRBD1	NA	TRBV2	TRBJ1-2	CASSAYLGTGYGYTF	TGTGCCAGCAGTGCCTACCTCGGGACAGGTTATGGCTACACCTTC
NA	NA	TRBV28	TRBJ2-7	CASRRLASTGYEQYF	TGTGCCAGCAGACGTCTAGCCTCCACCGGCTACGAGCAGTACTTC
NA	NA	TRBV21-1	TRBJ2-1	CASSKLASSSYNEQFF	TGTGCCAGCAGCAAACTGGCTAGTAGCTCCTACAATGAGCAGTTCTTC
NA	NA	TRBV9	TRBJ2-1	CASSPDGWRGNNEQFF	TGTGCCAGCAGCCCAGATGGGTGGCGGGGTAACAATGAGCAGTTCTTC
NA	NA	TRBV28	TRBJ1-3	CASSLESGNTIYF	TGTGCCAGCAGTTTGGAGTCTGGAAACACCATATATTTT
NA	once	TRBV6-6	TRBJ1-2	CASRTGVSYGYTF	TGTGCCAGCAGGACGGGGGTTAGCTATGGCTACACCTTC
NA	NA	TRBV6-4	TRBJ2-2	CASSDPGQNTGELFF	TGTGCCAGCAGTGACCCGGGACAGAACACCGGGGAGCTGTTTTTT
NA	NA	TRBV9	TRBJ2-7	CASSPSTGGQYF	TGTGCCAGCAGCCCCAGTACCGGTGGGCAGTACTTC
NA	NA	TRBV2	TRBJ2-7	CASTQQGFAYEQYF	TGTGCCAGCACCCAACAGGGTTTCGCCTACGAGCAGTACTTC
NA	NA	TRBV10-3	TRBJ2-2	CAISESWTENTGELFF	TGTGCCATCAGTGAGTCATGGACAGAGAACACCGGGGAGCTGTTTTTT
NA	NA	TRBV5-1	TRBJ2-3	CASSLEGRSTDTQYF	TGCGCCAGCAGCTTGGAAGGCAGAAGCACAGATACGCAGTATTTT
NA	few	TRBV29-1	TRBJ2-1	CSVQGVASYNEQFF	TGCAGCGTTCAAGGTGTAGCGTCCTACAATGAGCAGTTCTTC
NA	NA	TRBV7-3	TRBJ2-1	CASSYTLGRAYNEQFF	TGTGCCAGCAGCTACACCCTCGGGCGCGCCTACAATGAGCAGTTCTTC
NA	NA	TRBV20-1	TRBJ2-7	CSAQSRYEQYF	TGCAGTGCCCAGTCTCGGTACGAGCAGTACTTC
TRBD2	NA	TRBV7-6	TRBJ2-3	CASSRTAGGQGDTQYF	TGTGCCAGCAGCCGAACGGCGGGAGGGCAGGGAGATACGCAGTATTTT
NA	NA	TRBV6-1	TRBJ1-1	CASSARANTEAFF	TGTGCCAGCAGTGCCAGGGCGAACACTGAAGCTTTCTTT
TRBD1	NA	TRBV10-2	TRBJ2-7	CASSFTGTGDGEQYF	TGCGCCAGCAGTTTCACCGGGACAGGGGATGGCGAGCAGTACTTC
NA	NA	TRBV11-2	TRBJ2-7	CASSLVGGTGSYEQYF	TGTGCCAGCAGCTTAGTGGGGGGGACAGGATCCTACGAGCAGTACTTC
TRBD2	NA	TRBV5-4	TRBJ2-1	CASSLAGGPGNEQFF	TGTGCCAGCAGCCTAGCGGGAGGGCCGGGGAATGAGCAGTTCTTC
TRBD2	NA	TRBV5-1	TRBJ2-5	CASSFLAGAPSQETQYF	TGCGCCAGCAGCTTCCTAGCGGGAGCTCCCTCACAAGAGACCCAGTACTTC
NA	once	TRBV28	TRBJ2-4	CASSLQKNIQYF	TGTGCCAGCAGTTTACAGAAAAACATTCAGTACTTC
NA	few	TRBV28	TRBJ2-7	CASSSHGLASYEQYF	TGTGCCAGCAGTTCCCACGGGCTAGCCTCCTACGAGCAGTACTTC
NA	NA	TRBV28	TRBJ2-5	CASSSRPGLPVYETQYF	TGTGCCAGCAGTTCCCGACCGGGACTCCCTGTTTATGAGACCCAGTACTTC
TRBD1	NA	TRBV29-1	TRBJ1-4	CSVLGQGNEKLFF	TGCAGCGTGCTGGGACAGGGAAATGAAAAACTGTTTTTT
TRBD1	NA	TRBV11-2	TRBJ2-3	CASSTQRGARRDREGF	TGTGCCAGCAGCACCCAAAGGGGGGCGAGGAGGGACAGGGAGGGTTTT
TRBD1	few	TRBV19	TRBJ1-5	CASSAVQGFQPQHF	TGTGCCAGTAGTGCGGTACAGGGGTTTCAGCCCCAGCATTTT
NA	many	TRBV2	TRBJ2-1	CASSEELAEQFF	TGTGCCAGCAGTGAAGAGCTTGCTGAGCAGTTCTTC
NA	NA	TRBV7-8	TRBJ2-7	CASSLGVQGGEQYF	TGTGCCAGCAGCTTAGGGGTTCAGGGAGGAGAGCAGTACTTC
NA	few	TRBV18	TRBJ1-5	CASSPGGSGPQHF	TGTGCCAGCTCCCCTGGGGGCTCCGGGCCCCAGCATTTT
NA	NA	TRBV6-5	TRBJ2-7	CASESQGLGEQYF	TGTGCCAGCGAATCTCAGGGGCTGGGTGAGCAGTACTTC
TRBD2	NA	TRBV7-9	TRBJ2-1	CASSSRTSGRVRDEQFF	TGTGCCAGCAGCTCCCGGACTAGCGGGAGGGTTAGGGATGAGCAGTTCTTC
NA	many	TRBV7-9	TRBJ1-3	CASSFSGELIYF	TGTGCCAGCAGCTTTAGCGGGGAGCTCATATATTTT
TRBD2	NA	TRBV11-2	TRBJ2-1	CASSREPSGSRSYNEQFF	TGTGCCAGCAGCCGAGAACCTAGCGGGAGCCGCTCCTACAATGAGCAGTTCTTC
TRBD2	NA	TRBV7-9	TRBJ2-7	CASSPPAGLAGDQYF	TGTGCCAGCAGTCCCCCAGCCGGGCTAGCGGGAGACCAGTACTTC
TRBD2	NA	TRBV6-1	TRBJ2-7	CASSESGGGPYEQYF	TGTGCCAGCAGTGAGTCCGGCGGGGGGCCCTACGAGCAGTACTTC